The entry below describes one T cell receptor (beta chain). What it recognizes is unknown. The data derive from a study of shared clonotypes between healthy human individuals. General study results and limits: In having few donors, the study represented limited genetic and exposure-history diversity. Shared clonotypes: about 5% naive CD4, under 4% naive CD8, around 2.2% memory CD4, about 0.4% memory CD8. In contrast to clonotypes shared by all four donors, non-shared clonotypes had lower generation probabilities.

The germline V gene has CDR1 LGHNA and CDR2 YNFKEQ. CDR3 length: 20 residues. V shed 0 bases and J 4 bases; nucleotides not matched to a gene: 16. Naive-designated CD8 cells lacked CD45RO, were positively enriched for CCR7, and omitted terminally differentiated effector memory CD45RA+ cells. Over several immunoSEQ plates, each subset's genomic DNA was distributed in even portions. Data came from immunoSEQ multiplex PCR; TCRdb stores just in-frame clones and leaves some out. The sample lists about 610,000 clones, 90% to 97% occurring once. The sample taken for sequencing was naive CD8+ T cells sorted from blood. The rearrangement joins TRBV4-2 to TRBJ2-2, with 8 bases identical to TRBD1. This receptor was obtained from a woman aged 25-40 years in good health. The CDR3 region has the DNA TGTGCCAGCAGCCAAGATCTGCCCAGGGGGCCCGAAAAGACCACCGGGGAGCTGTTTTTT. As protein: CASSQDLPRGPEKTTGELFF.